This entry features one T cell receptor (beta chain) sequence. What it binds is not known. The data derive from a study of graft-versus-host responses after intestinal transplantation. Study observations and caveats: Recipient marrow contained GvH clones, some of which appeared first in ileum or blood. An association linked early post-transplant HvG declines with peak circulating GvH clone levels. Graft-versus-host to host-versus-graft clonal ratios in allografts were high in patients with graft-donor T cell macrochimerism.

Sequencing used immunoSEQ multiplex PCR; TCRdb keeps in-frame clones, though not all of them. Among more than 65,000 clones listed, about nine tenths were seen once. Sequencing was performed on unstimulated CD8+ T cells sorted from spleen or lymph node cells, taken before transplant. The sequence was obtained from a human donor who was the organ donor for an intestinal transplant.

CDR3 coding DNA: TGTGCCAGTACTAAGAGGGGGTTCCCCCTCTCTGGAAACACCATATATTTT. It translates to CASTKRGFPLSGNTIYF. V and J are TRBV19 and TRBJ1-3; possibly TRBD1 for D (6 bases). This CDR3 is built from 17 residues. Trimming removed 7 bases at V and 0 bases at J, with 19 bases between. CDR1 and CDR2 from the germline V gene are LNHDA and SQIVND (reference sequence).